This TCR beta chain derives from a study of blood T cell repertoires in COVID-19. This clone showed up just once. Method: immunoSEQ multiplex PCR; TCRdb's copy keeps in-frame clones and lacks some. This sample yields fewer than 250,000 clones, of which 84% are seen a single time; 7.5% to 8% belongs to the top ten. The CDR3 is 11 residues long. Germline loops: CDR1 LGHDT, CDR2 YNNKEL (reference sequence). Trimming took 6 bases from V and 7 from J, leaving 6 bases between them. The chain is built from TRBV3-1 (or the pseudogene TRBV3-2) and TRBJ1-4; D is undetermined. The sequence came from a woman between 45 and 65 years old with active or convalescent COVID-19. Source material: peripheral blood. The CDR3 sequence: CASRRGEKLFF. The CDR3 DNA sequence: TGTGCCAGCAGGAGAGGTGAAAAACTGTTTTTT.